This T cell receptor beta chain originates from a study of blood T cell repertoires in COVID-19. Study-level background: From the United States, Italy and Spain came samples of acute and convalescent COVID-19. PBMCs, B-cell-depleted T cells, or T cells were the source of the cDNA or gDNA that made up the material.

Germline V gives CDR1 SGHDN, CDR2 FVKESK. V shed 5 bases, J shed 2 bases, and the junction held 4 bases outside the gene matches. The CDR3 sequence is 16 residues long. In the original workflow: By means of reference gene primer amplification, nucleated cell counts were estimated. Here immunoSEQ multiplex PCR was the method, and the copy in TCRdb shows in-frame clones only, minus some. Clone size and the V and J calls come from that table; the DNA yielded D and trimming. Of 200,000 to 300,000 clones in the sample, 70% to 80% were seen once. The source is an elderly woman with acute or convalescent COVID-19. The sequenced sample consisted of peripheral blood. The V and J genes are TRBV14 and TRBJ1-4; 11 bases agree with TRBD1. In nucleotides, the CDR3 is TGTGCCAGCAGCGGGGACAGGGGGAGGACTAATGAAAAACTGTTTTTT. Protein sequence: CASSGDRGRTNEKLFF.